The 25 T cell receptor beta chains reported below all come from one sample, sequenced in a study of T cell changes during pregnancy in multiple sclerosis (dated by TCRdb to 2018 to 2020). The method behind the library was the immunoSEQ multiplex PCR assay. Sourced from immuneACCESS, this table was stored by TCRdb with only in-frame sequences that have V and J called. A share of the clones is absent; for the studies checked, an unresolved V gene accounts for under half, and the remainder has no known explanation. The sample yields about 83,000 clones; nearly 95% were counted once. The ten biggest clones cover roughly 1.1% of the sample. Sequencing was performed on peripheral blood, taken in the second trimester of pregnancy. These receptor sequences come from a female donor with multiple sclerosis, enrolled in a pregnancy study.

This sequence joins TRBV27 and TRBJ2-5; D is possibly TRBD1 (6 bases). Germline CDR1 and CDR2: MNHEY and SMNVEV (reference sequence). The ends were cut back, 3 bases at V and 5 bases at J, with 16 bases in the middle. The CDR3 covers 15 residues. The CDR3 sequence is CASSLTTGLGETQYF. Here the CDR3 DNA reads TGTGCCAGCAGTTTGACGACAGGTCTTGGGGAGACCCAGTACTTC.

The chain's CDR3 is CASSQERDRGGNTIYF. The CDR3 DNA reads TGCGCCAGCAGCCAAGAAAGGGACAGAGGGGGAAACACCATATATTTT. The gene calls are TRBV4-1 and TRBJ1-3; 7 nucleotides agree with TRBD1. This CDR3 comprises 16 residues. CDR1 and CDR2 (germline): MGHRA, YSYEKL. V dropped 0 bases and J dropped 4; count of bases not matched to a gene: 6.

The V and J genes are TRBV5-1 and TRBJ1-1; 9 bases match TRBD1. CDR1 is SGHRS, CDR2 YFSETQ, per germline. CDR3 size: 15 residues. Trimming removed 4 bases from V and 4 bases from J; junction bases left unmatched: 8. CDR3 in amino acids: CASSVRQGGSTEAFF. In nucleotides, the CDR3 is TGCGCCAGCAGCGTTAGACAGGGGGGGAGCACTGAAGCTTTCTTT.

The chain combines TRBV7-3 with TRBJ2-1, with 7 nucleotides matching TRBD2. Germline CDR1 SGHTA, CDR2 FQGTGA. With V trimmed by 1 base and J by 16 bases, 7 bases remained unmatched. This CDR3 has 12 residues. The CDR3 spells CASSLIGREYFF. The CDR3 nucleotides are TGTGCCAGCAGCTTAATCGGGCGGGAGTACTTCTTC.

CDR3 in amino acids: CASRETGISGNTIYF. CDR3 DNA sequence: TGTGCCAGCAGGGAAACAGGGATCTCTGGAAACACCATATATTTT. The rearrangement joins TRBV6-6 to TRBJ1-3, with a tentative D call TRBD1 (6 bases). The length of the CDR3 is 15 residues. Germline V gene sequence: CDR1 MNHNY, CDR2 SVGAGI (reference sequence). Trimming took off 6 bases at V and 0 bases at J, with 12 bases between the two ends.

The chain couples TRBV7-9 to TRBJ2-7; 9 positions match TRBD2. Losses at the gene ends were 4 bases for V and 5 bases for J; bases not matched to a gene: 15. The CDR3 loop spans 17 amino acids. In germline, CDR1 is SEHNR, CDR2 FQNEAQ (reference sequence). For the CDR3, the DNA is TGTGCCAGCAGCTCACCCTCGGGCGGGAGGGCCAGAAACGAGCAGTACTTC. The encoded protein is CASSSPSGGRARNEQYF.

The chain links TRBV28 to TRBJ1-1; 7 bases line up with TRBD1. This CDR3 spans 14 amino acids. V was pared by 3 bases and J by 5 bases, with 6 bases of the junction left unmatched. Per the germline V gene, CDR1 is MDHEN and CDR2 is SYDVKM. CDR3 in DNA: TGTGCCAGCAGTTTCCCCGGGACAGATACTGAAGCTTTCTTT. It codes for CASSFPGTDTEAFF.

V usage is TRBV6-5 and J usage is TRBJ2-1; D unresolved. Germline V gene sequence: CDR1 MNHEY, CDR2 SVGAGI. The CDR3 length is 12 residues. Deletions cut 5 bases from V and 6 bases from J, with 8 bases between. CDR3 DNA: TGTGCCAGCAGTCCAACTTCCAATGAGCAGTTCTTC. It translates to CASSPTSNEQFF.

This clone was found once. The CDR3 sequence: CASSGWEQGDFYEQYF. The DNA of the CDR3 is TGTGCCAGTAGTGGTTGGGAACAGGGGGATTTCTACGAGCAGTACTTC. The V call is TRBV19, the J call TRBJ2-7, with TRBD1 matching 8 bases. V lost 5 bases to trimming and J lost 3 bases; unmatched junction nucleotides: 12. This CDR3 is 16 amino acids long. Germline V lookup: CDR1 LNHDA, CDR2 SQIVND (reference sequence).

The CDR3 spells CASSSAGAGELFF. The CDR3 region has the DNA TGTGCCAGCAGTTCAGCGGGAGCCGGGGAGCTGTTTTTT. This chain joins TRBV28 and TRBJ2-2; 8 positions agree with TRBD2. The CDR3 is 13 amino acids. Germline V gene lookup returns CDR1 MDHEN and CDR2 SYDVKM. Trimming at V came to 4 bases and at J to 6 bases, leaving 1 base not matched to a gene.

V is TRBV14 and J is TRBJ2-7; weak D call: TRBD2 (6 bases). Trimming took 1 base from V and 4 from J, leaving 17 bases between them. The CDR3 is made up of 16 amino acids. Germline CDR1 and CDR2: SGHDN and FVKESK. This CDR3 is CASSQGRSGYWYEQYF. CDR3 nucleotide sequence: TGTGCCAGCAGCCAAGGTCGGAGCGGGTACTGGTACGAGCAGTACTTC.

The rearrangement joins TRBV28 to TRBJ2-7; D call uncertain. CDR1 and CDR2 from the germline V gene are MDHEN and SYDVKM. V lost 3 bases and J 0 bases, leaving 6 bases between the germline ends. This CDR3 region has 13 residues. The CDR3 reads CASSFKSSYEQYF. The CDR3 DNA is TGTGCCAGCAGTTTTAAGAGCTCCTACGAGCAGTACTTC.

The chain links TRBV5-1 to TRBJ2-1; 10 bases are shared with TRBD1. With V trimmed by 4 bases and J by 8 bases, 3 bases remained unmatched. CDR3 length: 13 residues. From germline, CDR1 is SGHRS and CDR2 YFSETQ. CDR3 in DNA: TGCGCCAGCAGCCCGGGGACAGGGGATGAGCAGTTCTTC. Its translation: CASSPGTGDEQFF. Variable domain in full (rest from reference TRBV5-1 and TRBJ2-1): KAGVTQTPRYLIKTRGQQVTLSCSPISGHRSVSWYQQTPGQGLQFLFEYFSETQRNKGNFPGRFSGRQFSNSRSEMNVSTLELGDSALYLCASSPGTGDEQFFGPGTRLTVL.

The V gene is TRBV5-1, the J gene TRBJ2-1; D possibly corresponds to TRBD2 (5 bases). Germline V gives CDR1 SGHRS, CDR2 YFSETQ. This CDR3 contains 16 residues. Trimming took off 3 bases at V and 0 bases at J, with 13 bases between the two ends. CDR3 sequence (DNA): TGCGCCAGCAGCTATGGCCGGGGAGCCTCCTACAATGAGCAGTTCTTC. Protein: CASSYGRGASYNEQFF.

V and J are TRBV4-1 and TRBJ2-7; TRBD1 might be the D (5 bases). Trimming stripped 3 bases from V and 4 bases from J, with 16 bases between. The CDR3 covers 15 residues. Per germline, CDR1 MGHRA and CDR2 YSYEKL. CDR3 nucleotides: TGCGCCAGCAGCCACCCAGGGTCAGGCATGTACGAGCAGTACTTC. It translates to CASSHPGSGMYEQYF.

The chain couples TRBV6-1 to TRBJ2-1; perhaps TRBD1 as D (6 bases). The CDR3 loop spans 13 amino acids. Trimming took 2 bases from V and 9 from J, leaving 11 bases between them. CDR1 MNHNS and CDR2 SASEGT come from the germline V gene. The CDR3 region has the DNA TGTGCCAGCAGTGAAACAGGGAAGGGTGAGCAGTTCTTC. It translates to CASSETGKGEQFF.

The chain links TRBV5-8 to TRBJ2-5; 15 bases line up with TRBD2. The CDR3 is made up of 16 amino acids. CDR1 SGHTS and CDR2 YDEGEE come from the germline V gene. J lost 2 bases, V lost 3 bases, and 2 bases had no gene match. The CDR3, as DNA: TGTGCCAGCAGCTGGGGACTAGCGGGAGGACAAGAGACCCAGTACTTC. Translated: CASSWGLAGGQETQYF.

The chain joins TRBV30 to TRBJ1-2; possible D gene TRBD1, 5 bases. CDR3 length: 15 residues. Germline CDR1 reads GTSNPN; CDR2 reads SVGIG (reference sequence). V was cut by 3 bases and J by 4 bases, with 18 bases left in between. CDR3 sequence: CAWSQQVKVSYGYTF. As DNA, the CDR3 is TGTGCCTGGAGCCAACAGGTGAAGGTATCCTATGGCTACACCTTC.

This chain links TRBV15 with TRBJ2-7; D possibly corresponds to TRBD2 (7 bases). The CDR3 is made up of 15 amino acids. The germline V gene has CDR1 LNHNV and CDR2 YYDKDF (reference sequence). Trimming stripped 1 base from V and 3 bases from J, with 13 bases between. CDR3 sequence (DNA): TGTGCCACCAGCAGAGCTCGGGGGGCGAACTACGAGCAGTACTTC. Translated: CATSRARGANYEQYF. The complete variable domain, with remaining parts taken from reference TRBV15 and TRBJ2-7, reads DAMVIQNPRYQVTQFGKPVTLSCSQTLNHNVMYWYQQKSSQAPKLLFHYYDKDFNNEADTPDNFQSRRPNTSFCFLDIRSPGLGDTAMYLCATSRARGANYEQYFGPGTRLTVT.

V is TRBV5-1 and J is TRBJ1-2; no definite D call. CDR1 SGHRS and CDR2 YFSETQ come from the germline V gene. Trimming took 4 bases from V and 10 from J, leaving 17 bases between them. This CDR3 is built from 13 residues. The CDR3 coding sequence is TGCGCCAGCAGCCTCGGACTCAGCAGTGACTACACCTTC. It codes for CASSLGLSSDYTF.

The CDR3 bases are TGTGCCAGCAGCCGAGGACTAGCGGGAGGCCGGGAGACCCAGTACTTC. Translation: CASSRGLAGGRETQYF. The chain is built from TRBV7-2 and TRBJ2-5, with 14 bases fitting TRBD2. Germline V lookup: CDR1 SGHTA, CDR2 FQGNSA. This CDR3 is built from 16 residues. With 5 bases clipped from V and 5 bases from J, the junction kept 7 bases outside the gene matches.

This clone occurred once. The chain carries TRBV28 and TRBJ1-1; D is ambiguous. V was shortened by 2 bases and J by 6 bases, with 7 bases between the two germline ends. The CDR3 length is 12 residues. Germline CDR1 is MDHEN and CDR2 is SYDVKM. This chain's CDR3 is CASSLEGPEAFF. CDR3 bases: TGTGCCAGCAGTTTAGAGGGCCCTGAAGCTTTCTTT.

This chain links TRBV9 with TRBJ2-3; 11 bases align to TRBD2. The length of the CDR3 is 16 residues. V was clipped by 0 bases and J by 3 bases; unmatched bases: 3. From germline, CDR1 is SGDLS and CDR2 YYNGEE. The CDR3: CASSVGPSGRTDTQYF. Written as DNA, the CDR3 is TGTGCCAGCAGCGTAGGGCCTAGCGGGAGGACAGATACGCAGTATTTT.

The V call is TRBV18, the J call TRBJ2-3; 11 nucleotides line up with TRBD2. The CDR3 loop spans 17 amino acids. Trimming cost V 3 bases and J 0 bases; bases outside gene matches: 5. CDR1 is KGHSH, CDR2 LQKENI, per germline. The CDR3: CASSPKLAGASTDTQYF. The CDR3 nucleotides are TGTGCCAGCTCACCCAAACTAGCGGGGGCTAGCACAGATACGCAGTATTTT.

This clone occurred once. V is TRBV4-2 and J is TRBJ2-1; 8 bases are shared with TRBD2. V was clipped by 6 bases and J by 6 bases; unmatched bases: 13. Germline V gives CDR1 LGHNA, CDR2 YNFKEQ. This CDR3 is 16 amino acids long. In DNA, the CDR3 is TGTGCCAGCAGTGGGGTAGGAGCGGGAGTCCTCAATGAGCAGTTCTTC. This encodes CASSGVGAGVLNEQFF.